Described below is a single T cell receptor (beta chain) sequence and its context. Individuals drawn from 20 to 30 US areas were roughly 18 to 100 years old. Recovered participants had two consecutive negative NP/OP PCR tests, healthcare professional clearance, or symptom resolution. These data originate in a study of blood T cell repertoires in COVID-19. Looking at the study overall: Sources were T cells, B-cell-depleted T cells, or PBMCs; the material itself was cDNA or gDNA.

Original data processing: Amplification with reference gene primers provided the estimates of nucleated cell counts. Here immunoSEQ multiplex PCR was the method, and the copy in TCRdb shows in-frame clones only, minus some. V, J and clone size derive from that table, while D and trimming were established from the DNA sequence. This repertoire shows around 200,000 clones, 70% to 90% found once; its top ten account for roughly 0.77%. Trimming cost V 2 bases and J 8 bases, with 7 bases left between them. The CDR3 spans 12 residues. Germline CDR1 KGHDR, CDR2 SFDVKD. The sequenced sample was PBMCs or T cells enriched from blood (not recorded which). This sequence originates from a woman aged 18-30 years who had recovered from COVID-19. The chain employs TRBV24-1 and TRBJ2-3; perhaps TRBD2 as D (5 bases). The CDR3 DNA reads TGTGCCACCAGTGATTCGGGAATTACGCAGTATTTT. This sequence encodes CATSDSGITQYF.